This note documents a single TCR beta chain sequence. Next came a second PCR, run for about 6 to 11 cycles, which used a sample-barcoded 5' primer along with a J-beta primer mix. TCRdb recomputed calls from the 5' RACE reads with MiXCR, one row per CDR3 protein. The repertoire holds about 560,000 distinct CDR3 sequences, with roughly a quarter as singletons. These data come from a study of blood T cells in healthy people across ages. Germline V CDR1 and CDR2: KGHSH, LQKENI. CDR3 length: 16 amino acids. V was pared by 1 base and J by 6 bases, with 8 bases of the junction left unmatched. Another study also made use of these data, one on T cells of mothers and their children.

This receptor was taken from a boy aged 2 to 10 in good health. The sequenced sample was blood. The V gene is TRBV18, the J gene TRBJ2-1; TRBD2 agrees at 8 bases. CDR3 in amino acids: CASSPRPGTRGNEQFF. The CDR3 nucleotides are TGTGCCAGCTCACCACGCCCCGGGACTAGAGGCAATGAGCAGTTCTTC.